Here is one T cell receptor beta chain with its context. The target antigen is unknown. The sample belongs to a study of T cell responses to AZD1222 COVID-19 vaccine. Using immunoSEQ multiplex PCR, the repertoire was profiled, and TCRdb retains in-frame clones only, with some absent. The sample comprises 150,000 to 200,000 clones, 90% to 95% of which are singletons, and 1.3% rests with the top ten. This CDR3 is built from 14 residues. CDR1 and CDR2 from the germline V gene are MNHEY and SVGAGI. The V gene lost 2 bases and the J gene lost 1 base, with 8 bases spanning the gap. Whether given at about 4 or about 12 weeks, second doses were pooled. Study-level results: Among the donors, most were white British and more were female, and clonal diversity was possibly underestimated. Spike-specific TCRs gained breadth and depth after people received two AZD1222 doses. Per reports, nearly half of all spike-specific TCRs target regions that are unmutated in variants.

This clonotype originated in an adult who received the AZD1222 COVID-19 vaccine. This specimen consisted of peripheral blood, obtained 28 days after the second AZD1222 dose. The chain couples TRBV6-5 to TRBJ1-2; D remains unclear. CDR3 amino acids: CASSYRRGNYGYTF. CDR3 DNA: TGTGCCAGCAGTTACCGTCGGGGTAACTATGGCTACACCTTC.